This T cell receptor beta chain came from a study of T cells in Graves' hyperthyroidism and ophthalmopathy. Researchers took RNA transcripts and amplified the TCR beta CDR3 regions from them. A first-round RT-PCR of the TCR CDR3 used the HTBI primer set. TCRdb re-analysed the multiplex PCR reads in MiXCR, keeping a single row per CDR3 protein. The profile covers under 300,000 distinct CDR3 sequences, with approximately 23% appearing a single time and under 65% taken by the ten largest. This clonotype occurred many times. This sequence was found in a man under 40 with Graves' ophthalmopathy. Material: blood.

The DNA for the CDR3 is TGTGCCAGCAGTGAGGAGGGATTCATTAACTATGGCTACACCTTC. Amino acids: CASSEEGFINYGYTF. The chain couples TRBV6-1 to TRBJ1-2, with unresolved D. Per the germline V gene, CDR1 is MNHNS and CDR2 is SASEGT. V lost 3 bases to trimming and J lost 1 base, with 12 bases between them. This CDR3 spans 15 amino acids.